This T cell receptor (beta chain) is from a study of post-analysis software for immune sequencing data. Study as a whole: Patients with relapsing-remitting, secondary progressive and progressive-relapsing multiple sclerosis courses were all represented.

Study-wide results and limits: Samples sharing a preparation batch grouped tightly together when assessed by F measure. The five TRBV segments detected at higher frequency in patients than in controls included TRBV5-6, TRBV5-1 and TRBV20-1. Significantly lower normalized Chao1 diversity was seen in multiple sclerosis patients than in controls.

Unique molecular identifiers were built into the TCR beta cDNA libraries. T cells numbering roughly 0.85 to 10 million gave rise to 500,000 or so cDNA molecules. MiXCR, run by TCRdb on the PCR reads, gives a single entry per CDR3 protein. The table shows more than 500,000 distinct CDR3 sequences, with around a third occurring only once. Per germline, CDR1 ENHRY and CDR2 SYGVKD. The V and J ends lost 3 bases and 4 bases, in that order; junction bases with no gene match: 4. This CDR3 is 14 amino acids long. This clonotype was seen many times. Its antigen is undetermined. V is TRBV10-3 and J is TRBJ2-7, with 9 nucleotides matching TRBD1. This clonotype was obtained from a girl aged 2-17 years with multiple sclerosis. Input material: blood. CDR3 amino acids: CAISDFGQGYEQYF. The CDR3 DNA sequence: TGTGCCATCAGTGACTTTGGACAGGGGTACGAGCAGTACTTC.